What follows are 30 T cell receptor beta chains derived from one specimen sequenced in a study of T cell responses to AZD1222 COVID-19 vaccine. Repertoires were generated with immunoSEQ multiplex PCR, while TCRdb's copy carries only in-frame clones and drops some. The data contain 75,000 to 95,000 clones, less than 85% of them seen just once; the ten biggest clones take up more than 4%. Specimen: peripheral blood, collected 28 days after the second AZD1222 dose. The receptors stem from an adult who received the AZD1222 COVID-19 vaccine.

In its sample, this clone was seen once. A read error may account for a junction end that differs from germline. This sequence joins TRBV12-5 and TRBJ1-2, with unresolved D. The germline CDR1 and CDR2 sequences are LGHNT and FRNRAP. This CDR3 region has 10 residues. CDR3 DNA: TGTGCTAGTGGTTTGGCGACCCCTTTATTC. It encodes CASGLATPLF.

The chain is built from TRBV27 and TRBJ2-4; D assignment may be TRBD1 or TRBD2 (5 bases each). V was clipped by 3 bases and J by 6 bases, with 18 bases between them. The CDR3 spans 16 residues. The germline CDR1 and CDR2 sequences are MNHEY and SMNVEV (reference sequence). The chain's CDR3 is CASSLGPPRSRNIQYF. As DNA, the CDR3 is TGTGCCAGCAGTTTGGGACCCCCACGATCCAGAAACATTCAGTACTTC.

The chain has TRBV5-1 and TRBJ2-7; a possible D gene is TRBD2 (6 bases). The germline gives CDR1 SGHRS, CDR2 YFSETQ. Trimming took off 4 bases at V and 3 bases at J, with 17 bases between the two ends. This CDR3 contains 15 residues. CDR3 sequence reads: CASSRPVGGFYEQYF. In DNA form, the CDR3 reads TGCGCCAGCAGCCGGCCCGTGGGGGGATTCTACGAGCAGTACTTC.

The chain carries TRBV27 and TRBJ2-7; D remains unclear. Per the germline V gene, CDR1 is MNHEY and CDR2 is SMNVEV (reference sequence). The CDR3 is 15 amino acids. Trimming removed 6 bases at V and 5 bases at J, with 20 bases between. CDR3: CASSMAPGTVHEQYF. The CDR3, as DNA: TGTGCCAGCAGCATGGCTCCGGGTACTGTGCACGAGCAGTACTTC.

The chain has TRBV11-2 and TRBJ1-1; tentative D call: TRBD1 (5 bases). CDR1 is SGHAT, CDR2 FQNNGV, per germline. Trimming pared 4 bases from V and 0 bases from J, leaving 15 bases between. The CDR3 loop spans 16 amino acids. Here the CDR3 reads CASSYSQTVLNTEAFF. CDR3 nucleotides: TGTGCCAGCAGCTATTCGCAGACAGTCTTGAACACTGAAGCTTTCTTT.

The rearrangement uses TRBV7-3 and TRBJ2-3; either TRBD1 or TRBD2 may fit D (5 bases each). V was cut by 2 bases and J by 1 base, with 10 bases left in between. This CDR3 comprises 15 residues. Germline CDR1 SGHTA, CDR2 FQGTGA. The CDR3 here is CASSLSLGGTDTQYF. Written as DNA, the CDR3 is TGTGCCAGCAGCTTATCCCTGGGGGGCACAGATACGCAGTATTTT.

The chain employs TRBV15 and TRBJ2-3; D may be TRBD1 or TRBD2 (5 bases each). Per the germline V gene, CDR1 is LNHNV and CDR2 is YYDKDF (reference sequence). This CDR3 has 14 amino acids. The V end was cut by 1 base, the J end by 3 bases, with 8 bases between. CDR3 DNA sequence: TGTGCCACCAGCAGAGGGGGACGGACAGATACGCAGTATTTT. Encoded protein: CATSRGGRTDTQYF.

This clone was seen a handful of times. The V and J genes are TRBV10-3 and TRBJ2-2, with 8 nucleotides matching TRBD2. V lost 2 bases to trimming and J lost 2 bases; unmatched junction nucleotides: 7. This CDR3 has 17 amino acids. CDR1 and CDR2 (germline): ENHRY, SYGVKD. The CDR3: CAISEGGLALNTGELFF. CDR3 coding DNA: TGTGCCATCAGTGAGGGAGGACTAGCCCTCAACACCGGGGAGCTGTTTTTT.

The chain is built from TRBV5-1 and TRBJ1-2; perhaps TRBD1 as D (5 bases). Germline values: CDR1 SGHRS, CDR2 YFSETQ. The germline V and J ends were trimmed by 4 bases and 2 bases, with 9 bases remaining between them. There are 13 residues in the CDR3. The CDR3 loop reads CASSVQENYGYTF. In DNA form, the CDR3 reads TGCGCCAGCAGCGTACAGGAGAACTATGGCTACACCTTC.

J is TRBJ1-3 and V is TRBV27; tentative D call: TRBD1 (5 bases). V was clipped by 1 base and J by 4 bases, with 11 bases between them. The CDR3 spans 15 residues. Germline assignment: CDR1 MNHEY and CDR2 SMNVEV (reference sequence). CDR3 amino acids: CASSLLAEGGNTIYF. In nucleotides, the CDR3 is TGTGCCAGCAGTTTATTAGCCGAGGGGGGAAACACCATATATTTT.

The rearrangement joins TRBV15 to TRBJ1-5, with 9 bases matching TRBD1. Germline V lookup: CDR1 LNHNV, CDR2 YYDKDF (reference sequence). There are 15 residues in the CDR3. J lost 6 bases, V lost 6 bases, and 9 bases had no gene match. The CDR3 DNA reads as TGTGCCACCAGTGGGGGACAGGGCAAGATTCAGCCCCAGCATTTT. Its protein is CATSGGQGKIQPQHF.

The CDR3: CASRETGGETQYF. The CDR3 bases are TGCGCCAGCAGAGAAACAGGGGGGGAGACCCAGTACTTC. The V and J genes are TRBV5-1 and TRBJ2-5; 8 bases are shared with TRBD1. The V gene's germline CDR1 is SGHRS and CDR2 YFSETQ. J lost 5 bases, V lost 5 bases, and 5 bases had no gene match. The CDR3 has 13 residues.

V is TRBV7-9 and J is TRBJ2-3, with TRBD1 as a possible D gene (5 bases). The germline V gene has CDR1 SEHNR and CDR2 FQNEAQ (reference sequence). Deletions cut 5 bases from V and 5 bases from J, with 17 bases between. The CDR3 contains 15 residues. This CDR3 is CASSMGRLGVDTQYF. The CDR3 nucleotides are TGTGCCAGCAGCATGGGGCGATTGGGTGTAGATACGCAGTATTTT.

The J gene is TRBJ1-3, the V gene TRBV18, with D perhaps TRBD1 (6 bases). The ends were cut back, 4 bases at V and 4 bases at J, with 14 bases in the middle. This CDR3 spans 15 amino acids. CDR1 is KGHSH and CDR2 is LQKENI in the germline V gene. Here the CDR3 DNA reads TGTGCCAGCTCACGAGAGGGGGTCGGAGGAAACACCATATATTTT. This codes for CASSREGVGGNTIYF.

The chain carries TRBV18 and TRBJ2-7, with D possibly TRBD1 on 6 matching bases. Germline CDR1 is KGHSH and CDR2 is LQKENI. CDR3 length: 15 amino acids. V lost 2 bases to trimming and J lost 6 bases, with 17 bases between them. The CDR3: CASSPSTGDGVEQYF. The CDR3, as DNA: TGTGCCAGCTCACCATCGACAGGAGACGGGGTCGAGCAGTACTTC.

This rearrangement joins TRBV5-1 to TRBJ2-1, with 13 bases identical to TRBD2. Germline trimming cut 3 bases from V and 5 bases from J; bases unmatched to any gene: 8. Per the germline V gene, CDR1 is SGHRS and CDR2 is YFSETQ. The CDR3 contains 17 residues. Written as DNA, the CDR3 is TGCGCCAGCAGCTCAACTAGCGGGGGGGGAACCCACAATGAGCAGTTCTTC. Translating gives CASSSTSGGGTHNEQFF.

This clone was observed a handful of times. The V and J genes are TRBV5-1 and TRBJ2-2; maybe TRBD2 (5 bases). Trimming removed 7 bases from V and 7 bases from J, with 8 bases in between. The CDR3 has 11 amino acids. Germline CDR1 is SGHRS and CDR2 is YFSETQ. CDR3 DNA: TGCGCCAGCCATGAGGGCGGGGAGCTGTTTTTT. Translating gives CASHEGGELFF.

Concerning this clone: Different DNA sequences within this sample yield the same CDR3. The chain combines TRBV19 with TRBJ1-5; perhaps TRBD1 as D (6 bases). The CDR3 covers 16 residues. Germline CDR1 and CDR2: LNHDA and SQIVND (reference sequence). V was clipped by 4 bases and J by 0 bases, with 13 bases between them. CDR3 region: CASSTRWGASNQPQHF. The CDR3 DNA is TGTGCCAGTAGTACTCGTTGGGGGGCTAGCAATCAGCCCCAGCATTTT.

The rearrangement joins TRBV6-5 to TRBJ2-7; 8 positions agree with TRBD1. The V gene's germline CDR1 is MNHEY and CDR2 SVGAGI. This CDR3 is built from 15 residues. The junction had 8 bases not matched to a gene; V was cut back by 2 bases and J by 5 bases. The CDR3 protein is CASSYTPDRVDEQYF. In nucleotides, the CDR3 is TGTGCCAGCAGTTACACTCCGGACAGGGTCGACGAGCAGTACTTC.

The genes are TRBV19 and TRBJ2-5, with D perhaps matching TRBD1 (6 bases). CDR3 length: 14 amino acids. Trimming left V 3 bases short and J 4 bases short, with 12 bases between. Germline V lookup: CDR1 LNHDA, CDR2 SQIVND (reference sequence). CDR3 amino acids: CASSMAGARETQYF. The CDR3 DNA reads as TGTGCCAGTAGTATGGCAGGGGCGAGAGAGACCCAGTACTTC.

The chain is built from TRBV7-9 and TRBJ2-7; 7 nucleotides agree with TRBD1. Per the germline V gene, CDR1 is SEHNR and CDR2 is FQNEAQ (reference sequence). The CDR3 has 13 residues. J was trimmed by 3 bases and V by 3 bases; bases with no gene match: 2. DNA for the CDR3: TGTGCCAGCAGCTTGTCAGGGGGCTACGAGCAGTACTTC. It specifies CASSLSGGYEQYF.

The rearrangement links TRBV4-2 to TRBJ2-1; 10 bases align to TRBD2. CDR1 LGHNA and CDR2 YNFKEQ come from the germline V gene. The CDR3 sequence is 16 residues long. The trim removed 1 base at V and 3 bases at J, leaving 3 bases unmatched. Written as DNA, the CDR3 is TGTGCCAGCAGCCAAGTTACTAGCGGGGTCTACAATGAGCAGTTCTTC. It translates to CASSQVTSGVYNEQFF.

V gene TRBV9 combines with J gene TRBJ1-1; D may be TRBD1 (5 bases). The germline V gene encodes CDR1 SGDLS and CDR2 YYNGEE. Trimming removed 4 bases at V and 1 base at J, with 11 bases between. CDR3 size: 14 residues. In DNA, the CDR3 is TGTGCCAGCAGCTTTGGGGGACGGAACACTGAAGCTTTCTTT. This sequence encodes CASSFGGRNTEAFF.

The gene calls are TRBV5-4 and TRBJ2-7; tentatively, D is TRBD1 or TRBD2 (5 bases each). The CDR3 sequence is 14 residues long. Germline V CDR1 and CDR2: SGHNT, YYREEE (reference sequence). Trimming took off 4 bases at V and 2 bases at J, with 13 bases between the two ends. In DNA form, the CDR3 reads TGTGCCAGCAGCCTCGGGACGGATCCCTACGAGCAGTACTTC. The encoded protein is CASSLGTDPYEQYF.

This clone was seen a handful of times. The chain links TRBV7-8 to TRBJ2-7; D gene ambiguous. The ends were cut back, 8 bases at V and 2 bases at J, with 10 bases in the middle. Germline V gene data show CDR1 as SGHVS and CDR2 as FQNEAQ. This CDR3 has 12 residues. The CDR3 is CASRDPTYEQYF. CDR3 DNA sequence: TGTGCCAGCCGTGACCCTACCTACGAGCAGTACTTC.

Only a few counts were recorded for this clone. V and J are TRBV28 and TRBJ1-1; 9 nucleotides match TRBD1. The CDR3 runs to 13 residues. V shed 6 bases, J shed 7 bases, and the junction held 6 bases outside the gene matches. CDR1 and CDR2 from the germline V gene are MDHEN and SYDVKM. The CDR3 sequence is CASRYTGGSEAFF. CDR3 sequence (DNA): TGTGCCAGCAGGTATACAGGGGGCAGTGAAGCTTTCTTT.

The V call is TRBV27, the J call TRBJ1-1, with 7 positions matching TRBD1. With V trimmed by 2 bases and J by 5 bases, 2 bases remained unmatched. CDR1 MNHEY and CDR2 SMNVEV come from the germline V gene (reference sequence). The length of the CDR3 is 13 residues. The CDR3 sequence: CASSLKTGTEAFF. In DNA form, the CDR3 reads TGTGCCAGCAGTTTAAAGACAGGGACTGAAGCTTTCTTT.

The chain links TRBV5-1 to TRBJ2-7, with TRBD1 matching over 9 bases. The trim removed 3 bases at V and 7 bases at J, leaving 11 bases unmatched. CDR3 length equals 15 residues. Germline V CDR1 and CDR2: SGHRS, YFSETQ. As DNA, the CDR3 is TGCGCCAGCAGCTCCGACACAGGGGGCTATGGGGAGCAGTACTTC. Translated, it gives CASSSDTGGYGEQYF.

This rearrangement joins TRBV2 to TRBJ1-6; D is uncertain. CDR3 length: 13 residues. Germline V gene sequence: CDR1 SNHLY, CDR2 FYNNEI. Trimming took 5 bases from V and 6 from J, leaving 8 bases between them. CDR3 in DNA: TGTGCCAGCAGTTGGGGAGTTAATTCACCCCTCCACTTT. Protein: CASSWGVNSPLHF.

The V gene is TRBV19, the J gene TRBJ2-1; no definite D call. Looked up from germline, CDR1 is LNHDA and CDR2 is SQIVND (reference sequence). Trimming shortened V by 4 bases and J by 0 bases, and 10 bases separated the two germline ends. The CDR3 covers 15 residues. The CDR3 loop reads CASSTLEFSYNEQFF. The DNA of the CDR3 is TGTGCCAGTAGTACGCTAGAGTTCTCCTACAATGAGCAGTTCTTC.